This T cell receptor (beta chain) derives from a study of blood T cell repertoires in COVID-19. Overall study: Acute and convalescent COVID-19 specimens originated in the United States, Italy and Spain.

CDR3 length equals 14 residues. J gave up 2 bases and V 4 bases, and 3 bases lay outside the gene matches. Germline-derived CDR1 and CDR2 are SNHLY and FYNNEI. Per the original methods: It was from reference gene primer amplification that nucleated cell counts were estimated. Only in-frame clones appear in the TCRdb table, and some are missing; sequencing was by immunoSEQ multiplex PCR. For V, J and clone size, that table is used; D and trimming come from the DNA. The data hold around 72,000 clones, with around four fifths observed a single time. The chain combines TRBV2 with TRBJ2-7; 9 nucleotides agree with TRBD1. The TCR comes from a woman of 80 years or more with acute or convalescent COVID-19. Sequencing input: peripheral blood. The CDR3 DNA reads as TGTGCCAGCAGTGGGACAGGGGTAACCTACGAGCAGTACTTC. Translated, it gives CASSGTGVTYEQYF. Full variable domain (outside the CDR3, taken from reference TRBV2 and TRBJ2-7): EPEVTQTPSHQVTQMGQEVILRCVPISNHLYFYWYRQILGQKVEFLVSFYNNEISEKSEIFDDQFSVERPDGSNFTLKIRSTKLEDSAMYFCASSGTGVTYEQYFGPGTRLTVT.